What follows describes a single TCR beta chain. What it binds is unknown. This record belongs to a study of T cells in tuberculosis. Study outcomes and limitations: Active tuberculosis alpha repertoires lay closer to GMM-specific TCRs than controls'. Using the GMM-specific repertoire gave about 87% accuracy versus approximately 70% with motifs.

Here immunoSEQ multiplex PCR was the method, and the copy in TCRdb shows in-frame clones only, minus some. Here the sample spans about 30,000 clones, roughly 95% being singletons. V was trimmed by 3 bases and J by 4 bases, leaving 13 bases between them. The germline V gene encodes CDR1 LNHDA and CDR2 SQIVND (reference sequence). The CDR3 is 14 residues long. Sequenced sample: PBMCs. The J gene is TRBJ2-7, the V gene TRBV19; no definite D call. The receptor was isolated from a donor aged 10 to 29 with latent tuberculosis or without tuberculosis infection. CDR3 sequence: CASSIPHRRYEQYF. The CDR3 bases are TGTGCCAGTAGTATTCCTCACAGAAGATACGAGCAGTACTTC.